The 22 T cell receptor beta chains presented below share a single source sample, sequenced in a study of monozygotic twins with cystic fibrosis. TCRdb's table, derived via immunoSEQ multiplex PCR, lists solely in-frame clones and lacks some. This sample has under 20,000 clones, with approximately 96% found just once. The sample comprised blood. The origin of the receptors is a woman aged 25 to 39 with cystic fibrosis.

The chain combines TRBV6-5 with TRBJ2-2; 7 nucleotides agree with TRBD2. From germline, CDR1 is MNHEY and CDR2 SVGAGI. CDR3 size: 14 residues. V lost 8 bases to trimming and J lost 4 bases; unmatched junction nucleotides: 7. CDR3 loop: CASRLGRGTGELFF. In DNA form, the CDR3 reads TGTGCCAGCCGACTGGGGAGGGGCACCGGGGAGCTGTTTTTT.

The chain joins TRBV28 to TRBJ2-2, with 13 bases lining up with TRBD2. Trimming cost V 5 bases and J 6 bases; bases outside gene matches: 3. In germline, CDR1 is MDHEN, CDR2 SYDVKM. The CDR3 sequence is 15 residues long. CDR3 nucleotide sequence: TGTGCCAGCAGTGCAACTAGCGGGGGGGCCGGGGAGCTGTTTTTT. The encoded protein is CASSATSGGAGELFF.

CDR3 protein: CASSPFGYEQYF. CDR3 in DNA: TGTGCCAGCAGCCCCTTCGGGTACGAGCAGTACTTC. The V and J genes are TRBV13 and TRBJ2-7; D gene uncertain. Germline CDR1 and CDR2: PRHDT and FYEKMQ (reference sequence). This CDR3 comprises 12 residues. V was cut by 5 bases and J by 4 bases, with 9 bases left in between.

This clone was recorded only once. The rearrangement links TRBV18 to TRBJ2-3; 11 nucleotides match TRBD2. The V gene's germline CDR1 is KGHSH and CDR2 LQKENI. This CDR3 has 16 amino acids. V lost 2 bases and J lost 1; bases outside the gene matches: 2. The CDR3 spells CASSPSLAGGTDTQYF. In nucleotides, the CDR3 is TGTGCCAGCTCACCATCACTAGCGGGAGGCACAGATACGCAGTATTTT. The full variable domain, completed using reference TRBV18 and TRBJ2-3, is NAGVMQNPRHLVRRRGQEARLRCSPMKGHSHVYWYRQLPEEGLKFMVYLQKENIIDESGMPKERFSAEFPKEGPSILRIQQVVRGDSAAYFCASSPSLAGGTDTQYFGPGTRLTVL.

This chain connects TRBV7-9 to TRBJ2-3; D is ambiguous. CDR1 and CDR2 from the germline V gene are SEHNR and FQNEAQ (reference sequence). This CDR3 has 16 amino acids. V shed 4 bases and J shed 0 bases, with 14 bases lying between them. CDR3 region: CASSSEVTLSTDTQYF. The CDR3 nucleotides read TGTGCCAGCAGCTCCGAGGTGACACTTAGCACAGATACGCAGTATTTT.

J is TRBJ2-1 and V is TRBV5-1; 8 bases align to TRBD2. Germline loops: CDR1 SGHRS, CDR2 YFSETQ. CDR3 length equals 15 residues. V shed 1 base, J shed 9 bases, and the junction held 9 bases outside the gene matches. DNA for the CDR3: TGCGCCAGCAGCTTGCTGGAAGGGGCGGGGGGTGAGCAGTTCTTC. Translating gives CASSLLEGAGGEQFF. The full variable domain, rest sourced from reference TRBV5-1 and TRBJ2-1, is KAGVTQTPRYLIKTRGQQVTLSCSPISGHRSVSWYQQTPGQGLQFLFEYFSETQRNKGNFPGRFSGRQFSNSRSEMNVSTLELGDSALYLCASSLLEGAGGEQFFGPGTRLTVL.

This chain joins TRBV5-8 and TRBJ1-1; D gene uncertain. From germline, CDR1 is SGHTS and CDR2 YDEGEE. This CDR3 region has 15 residues. V was pared by 4 bases and J by 2 bases, with 15 bases between. CDR3 DNA sequence: TGTGCCAGCAGCCCCCGTCTTTTGGCCAACACTGAAGCTTTCTTT. It encodes CASSPRLLANTEAFF.

V is TRBV18 and J is TRBJ1-2; 7 bases fit TRBD1. Germline assignment: CDR1 KGHSH and CDR2 LQKENI. This CDR3 contains 16 residues. V gave up 4 bases and J gave up 2 bases; unmatched junction bases: 10. CDR3: CASSQSTTGANYGYTF. CDR3 sequence (DNA): TGTGCCAGCTCACAGTCAACAACAGGGGCAAACTATGGCTACACCTTC.

The chain employs TRBV27 and TRBJ2-1; TRBD1 matches 7 bases. V was clipped by 6 bases and J by 1 base; unmatched bases: 6. Germline V gives CDR1 MNHEY, CDR2 SMNVEV (reference sequence). The length of the CDR3 is 15 residues. The CDR3 sequence: CASSDRAFSYNEQFF. The CDR3 coding sequence is TGTGCCAGCAGCGACAGGGCTTTTTCCTACAATGAGCAGTTCTTC.

The rearrangement links TRBV18 to TRBJ1-6, with 7 nucleotides matching TRBD1. Germline CDR1 is KGHSH and CDR2 is LQKENI. V was pared by 8 bases and J by 7 bases, with 5 bases of the junction left unmatched. This CDR3 has 13 amino acids. DNA of the CDR3: TGTGCCAGCCTGACAGGGCAGAATTCACCCCTCCACTTT. Protein product: CASLTGQNSPLHF.

The chain links TRBV7-8 to TRBJ2-2; perhaps TRBD2 as D (6 bases). The V gene lost 5 bases and the J gene lost 4 bases, with 17 bases spanning the gap. CDR1 is SGHVS, CDR2 FQNEAQ, per germline. The CDR3 has 16 amino acids. The DNA for the CDR3 is TGTGCCAGCAGCAACGGCGGGGTAGCGCGCACCGGGGAGCTGTTTTTT. It is translated as CASSNGGVARTGELFF.

The chain carries TRBV5-4 and TRBJ2-5; D not certain. CDR3 length: 15 amino acids. Germline V CDR1 and CDR2: SGHNT, YYREEE (reference sequence). V lost 2 bases to trimming and J lost 2 bases, with 13 bases between them. The CDR3 loop reads CASSFRLAGQETQYF. In DNA, the CDR3 is TGTGCCAGCAGCTTCCGGCTCGCAGGTCAAGAGACCCAGTACTTC.

The V gene is TRBV7-2, the J gene TRBJ1-1; TRBD1 aligns across 10 bases. Germline values: CDR1 SGHTA, CDR2 FQGNSA. V was clipped by 6 bases and J by 4 bases; unmatched bases: 8. The CDR3 has 15 amino acids. CDR3 DNA sequence: TGTGCCAGCAGGCCTGGACAGGGGGGTTTCACTGAAGCTTTCTTT. Protein sequence: CASRPGQGGFTEAFF.

The chain is built from TRBV4-1 and TRBJ2-7; 8 positions match TRBD1. After removal of 2 bases from V and 3 bases from J, the junction contained 18 bases not matched to a gene. This CDR3 contains 19 residues. Germline values: CDR1 MGHRA, CDR2 YSYEKL. The CDR3 loop is CASSQLSGQGMSMVYEQYF. CDR3 DNA sequence: TGCGCCAGCAGCCAACTCTCCGGACAGGGTATGTCGATGGTCTACGAGCAGTACTTC.

The rearrangement links TRBV11-2 to TRBJ2-3; 9 positions match TRBD2. The CDR3 length is 13 residues. The trim removed 10 bases at V and 3 bases at J, leaving 5 bases unmatched. Germline V gives CDR1 SGHAT, CDR2 FQNNGV. CDR3: CAIRLAATDTQYF. The DNA of the CDR3 is TGTGCCATACGACTAGCGGCAACAGATACGCAGTATTTT.

This clone came up once. The V gene is TRBV6-4, the J gene TRBJ1-1; D might be TRBD1 (5 bases). Germline V gene lookup returns CDR1 MRHNA and CDR2 SNTAGT. The CDR3 is made up of 14 amino acids. V was clipped by 4 bases and J by 0 bases, with 9 bases between them. The CDR3 region has the DNA TGTGCCAGCAGTGCCGGAGGGGTGAACACTGAAGCTTTCTTT. Translating it yields CASSAGGVNTEAFF.

J is TRBJ1-2 and V is TRBV7-9; a weak D match, TRBD1 (6 bases). V was pared by 8 bases and J by 3 bases, with 13 bases between. CDR1 and CDR2 (germline): SEHNR, FQNEAQ (reference sequence). This CDR3 spans 13 amino acids. Here the CDR3 DNA reads TGTGCCAGCTTGAACAGGGACTACTATGGCTACACCTTC. Translating it yields CASLNRDYYGYTF.

This chain connects TRBV7-9 to TRBJ2-6; D may correspond to TRBD1 or TRBD2 (6 bases each). V gave up 5 bases and J gave up 3 bases, with 14 bases separating them. This CDR3 is built from 16 residues. Germline assignment: CDR1 SEHNR and CDR2 FQNEAQ (reference sequence). The CDR3 sequence is CASSQGGGYGANVLTF. CDR3 in DNA: TGTGCCAGCAGCCAAGGAGGGGGGTATGGGGCCAACGTCCTGACTTTC.

This chain links TRBV6-6 with TRBJ1-5; D is possibly TRBD1 (5 bases). The germline V and J ends were trimmed by 0 bases and 7 bases, with 10 bases remaining between them. The CDR3 is 14 residues long. From germline, CDR1 is MNHNY and CDR2 SVGAGI (reference sequence). The CDR3 DNA is TGTGCCAGCAGTTACTCGGACATTCTCCAGCCCCAGCATTTT. This codes for CASSYSDILQPQHF.

The chain uses TRBV28 and TRBJ2-7; D is ambiguous. Between the trimmed V and J ends, which lost 8 bases and 2 bases, there was a span of 10 bases. This CDR3 has 12 amino acids. CDR1 and CDR2 (germline): MDHEN, SYDVKM. The CDR3 is CASLTPTYEQYF. CDR3 sequence (DNA): TGTGCCAGCCTCACCCCCACCTACGAGCAGTACTTC.

The J gene is TRBJ1-6, the V gene TRBV2; 7 nucleotides agree with TRBD1. Per the germline V gene, CDR1 is SNHLY and CDR2 is FYNNEI. The J segment lost 0 bases and the V segment lost 4 bases, leaving 15 bases of the junction unmatched. This CDR3 is built from 20 residues. For the CDR3, the DNA is TGTGCCAGCAGTGTTCCGAGGACAGGCGTCACTCCCTCCTATAATTCACCCCTCCACTTT. Protein product: CASSVPRTGVTPSYNSPLHF.

The V call is TRBV2, the J call TRBJ1-5; no firm D call. Germline CDR1 is SNHLY and CDR2 is FYNNEI. Trimming left V 7 bases short and J 1 base short, with 11 bases between. The CDR3 totals 14 residues. For the CDR3, the DNA is TGTGCCAGCAAAAGAGACCGAAGCAATCAGCCCCAGCATTTT. Translated: CASKRDRSNQPQHF.